The 12 T cell receptor beta chains listed next were all sequenced from one sample in a study of read filtering for tumor transcriptome and immune sequencing. The library was built from about 370 ng RNA with molecular barcoded adaptors for alpha/delta and beta/gamma chains. A single record per CDR3 protein comes from TCRdb applying MiXCR to the reads. The sample carries 90,000 or so distinct CDR3 sequences, roughly 21% recorded once. Sequencing was carried out using a population of CD138-negative cells sorted from bone marrow. These receptors were collected from a donor aged 40 or over with multiple myeloma.

This clonotype was seen many times. The chain is built from TRBV14 and TRBJ2-2, with unresolved D. The germline gives CDR1 SGHDN, CDR2 FVKESK. The V gene lost 5 bases and the J gene lost 6 bases, with 4 bases spanning the gap. This CDR3 is built from 11 residues. The DNA for the CDR3 is TGTGCCAGCAGCACCTCCGGGGAGCTGTTTTTT. Protein product: CASSTSGELFF.

This clonotype was observed many times. This CDR3 is CATMRAGGYNEQFF. In nucleotides, the CDR3 is TGTGCCACCATGAGGGCGGGGGGGTACAATGAGCAGTTCTTC. This sequence joins TRBV15 and TRBJ2-1; TRBD2 aligns across 9 bases. The CDR3 length is 14 residues. V shed 7 bases, J shed 4 bases, and the junction held 5 bases outside the gene matches. The germline CDR1 and CDR2 sequences are LNHNV and YYDKDF (reference sequence). The whole variable domain, filled in from reference TRBV15 and TRBJ2-1, reads DAMVIQNPRYQVTQFGKPVTLSCSQTLNHNVMYWYQQKSSQAPKLLFHYYDKDFNNEADTPDNFQSRRPNTSFCFLDIRSPGLGDTAMYLCATMRAGGYNEQFFGPGTRLTVL.

A word on this clonotype: This clone may be a read error of a much larger clone one base away. The DNA for the CDR3 is TGTCCCAGTCGAAGGCGCTCTGGGGCCAACGTCCTGACTTTC. Translation: CPSRRRSGANVLTF. V is TRBV19 and J is TRBJ2-6; D not resolved. This CDR3 has 14 amino acids. Germline CDR1 reads LNHDA; CDR2 reads SQIVND (reference sequence).

This clonotype was counted many times. J is TRBJ2-7 and V is TRBV12-3 or TRBV12-4; weak D call: TRBD2 (6 bases). The CDR3 runs 12 residues. V was pared by 3 bases and J by 7 bases, with 10 bases between. The CDR3 loop is CASSFGAGEQYF. In nucleotides, the CDR3 is TGTGCCAGCAGTTTTGGGGCGGGGGAGCAGTACTTC.

This clonotype was seen at least ten times. V and J are TRBV5-1 and TRBJ2-1, with D possibly called TRBD1 or TRBD2 (6 bases each). This CDR3 comprises 14 residues. Germline V gene data show CDR1 as SGHRS and CDR2 as YFSETQ. Trimming took 1 base from V and 5 from J, leaving 10 bases between them. CDR3 bases: TGCGCCAGCAGCTTGCCGGGGGCCCACAATGAGCAGTTCTTC. Translated, it gives CASSLPGAHNEQFF.

V is TRBV5-1 and J is TRBJ2-3; D is unclear. This CDR3 is 15 amino acids long. V was shortened by 2 bases and J by 2 bases, with 12 bases between the two germline ends. Germline values: CDR1 SGHRS, CDR2 YFSETQ. The CDR3 reads CASSFVDGNTDTQYF. CDR3 DNA: TGCGCCAGCAGCTTCGTTGACGGAAACACAGATACGCAGTATTTT.

This clonotype was counted a few times. The chain recombines TRBV5-1 with TRBJ1-5, with D possibly matching TRBD1 (5 bases). The CDR3 spans 14 residues. The V end was cut by 0 bases, the J end by 6 bases, with 10 bases between. CDR1 and CDR2 from the germline V gene are SGHRS and YFSETQ. CDR3 region: CASSLAAGSQPQHF. The DNA for the CDR3 is TGCGCCAGCAGCTTGGCGGCAGGGTCTCAGCCCCAGCATTTT. Full variable domain (missing parts from reference TRBV5-1 and TRBJ1-5): KAGVTQTPRYLIKTRGQQVTLSCSPISGHRSVSWYQQTPGQGLQFLFEYFSETQRNKGNFPGRFSGRQFSNSRSEMNVSTLELGDSALYLCASSLAAGSQPQHFGDGTRLSIL.

At least ten counts were recorded for this clonotype. The chain links TRBV20-1 to TRBJ2-1; D perhaps matches TRBD2 (6 bases). CDR1 and CDR2 from the germline V gene are DFQATT and SNEGSKA (reference sequence). CDR3 size: 15 residues. V lost 1 base and J lost 1, with 11 bases in between. The CDR3, as DNA: TGCAGTGCTAGAGGGTGGGGGGATTCCTACAATGAGCAGTTCTTC. It translates to CSARGWGDSYNEQFF.

In its sample, this clonotype was seen many times. This chain connects TRBV18 to TRBJ1-4; possibly TRBD1 for D (5 bases). Trimming took off 5 bases at V and 7 bases at J, with 11 bases between the two ends. The CDR3 covers 13 residues. The germline V gene encodes CDR1 KGHSH and CDR2 LQKENI. CDR3 amino acids: CASSGGNGEKLFF. For the CDR3, the DNA is TGTGCCAGCTCAGGGGGGAACGGTGAAAAACTGTTTTTT.

This clonotype occurred many times. The chain combines TRBV29-1 with TRBJ2-3; D ambiguous. V was trimmed by 3 bases and J by 7 bases, leaving 14 bases between them. Germline CDR1 is SQVTM and CDR2 is ANQGSEA. There are 13 residues in the CDR3. Here the CDR3 DNA reads TGCAGCGTTGAGCCGGCTAATAGATATACGCAGTATTTT. Translating gives CSVEPANRYTQYF.

This clonotype was counted many times. The chain joins TRBV15 to TRBJ1-5; no firm D call. Germline V gives CDR1 LNHNV, CDR2 YYDKDF (reference sequence). The CDR3 runs 14 residues. V lost 9 bases and J 0 bases, leaving 12 bases between the germline ends. The CDR3 nucleotides are TGTGCCACGGCGTGGGCTCCTAGCAATCAGCCCCAGCATTTT. Translated, it gives CATAWAPSNQPQHF.

This clonotype was seen many times. The V and J genes are TRBV29-1 and TRBJ2-2; no definite D call. The V end was cut by 6 bases, the J end by 6 bases, with 11 bases between. Germline CDR1 is SQVTM and CDR2 is ANQGSEA. This CDR3 contains 12 residues. CDR3 loop: CSVLPVAGELFF. DNA of the CDR3: TGCAGCGTCCTACCCGTAGCCGGGGAGCTGTTTTTT.